These T cell receptor beta chains were read from a single sample in a study of blood T cell repertoires in COVID-19. Some clones are missing from TCRdb's copy, which holds only in-frame ones; the method was immunoSEQ multiplex PCR. The data contain hundreds of thousands of clones, around 89% of them singletons. Sequenced material: PBMCs or T cells enriched from blood (not recorded which). These receptors were obtained from a woman aged 40 to 50 who had recovered from COVID-19. Both conserved end residues are part of each CDR3. Each record gives: D gene, J gene, V gene, clone size, CDR3 protein, CDR3 DNA. The D gene is left open where the match is weak. Only part of the rows carry a size: once, few, many, or a class if the clone is expanded.

>-|TRBJ1-2|TRBV7-3|-
CASSLGPAGDYGYTF
TGTGCCAGCAGCTTAGGTCCTGCAGGGGACTATGGCTACACCTTC
>TRBD2|TRBJ2-5|TRBV27|once
CASSSRLAGPQETQYF
TGTGCCAGCAGTTCTCGGCTAGCGGGGCCTCAAGAGACCCAGTACTTC
>-|TRBJ2-7|TRBV28|few
CASSTDSLEQYF
TGTGCCAGCAGCACGGACAGCTTGGAGCAGTACTTC
>-|TRBJ2-7|TRBV29-1|once
CSVEISPYEQYF
TGCAGCGTGGAAATTTCTCCCTACGAGCAGTACTTC
>TRBD1|TRBJ1-5|TRBV30|-
CAWSTPGQGVQPQHF
TGTGCCTGGAGTACGCCGGGACAGGGAGTTCAGCCCCAGCATTTT
>TRBD2|TRBJ2-1|TRBV5-1|-
CASSLTASGVSYNEQFF
TGCGCCAGCAGCTTGACCGCAAGCGGGGTCTCCTACAATGAGCAGTTCTTC
>TRBD2|TRBJ2-1|TRBV30|-
CAWSRRGGDNEQFF
TGTGCCTGGAGTAGGCGGGGGGGGGACAATGAGCAGTTCTTC
>TRBD1|TRBJ2-7|TRBV29-1|-
CSVEVGQGTSEQYF
TGCAGCGTTGAAGTCGGACAGGGGACGAGCGAGCAGTACTTC
>-|TRBJ2-1|TRBV24-1|-
CATSFPERRSYNEQFF
TGTGCCACCAGTTTCCCGGAGCGCCGCTCCTACAATGAGCAGTTCTTC
>-|TRBJ1-5|TRBV9|-
CASSGERSNQPQHF
TGTGCCAGCAGCGGGGAGAGGAGCAATCAGCCCCAGCATTTT
>-|TRBJ1-3|TRBV18|-
CASSPLRDFSGNTIYF
TGTGCCAGCTCACCCCTACGGGATTTCTCTGGAAACACCATATATTTT
>TRBD2|TRBJ2-7|TRBV18|-
CASSLLSSGGRYEQYF
TGTGCCAGCTCGCTACTCAGTAGCGGGGGGAGGTACGAGCAGTACTTC
>-|TRBJ1-2|TRBV5-1|-
CASSLWGLGGYTF
TGCGCCAGCAGCTTGTGGGGGCTCGGTGGCTACACCTTC
>TRBD2|TRBJ2-7|TRBV5-5|-
CASSLSLAGEGRQYF
TGTGCCAGCAGCTTGAGCTTAGCGGGAGAGGGCAGGCAGTACTTC
>-|TRBJ1-1|TRBV28|-
CASTPPGQFNTEAFF
TGTGCCAGCACCCCCCCCGGACAGTTCAACACTGAAGCTTTCTTT
>-|TRBJ1-6|TRBV21-1|-
CASSTRDRDVLGNSPLHF
TGTGCCAGCAGCACCCGGGACAGAGACGTCCTAGGGAATTCACCCCTCCACTTT
>-|TRBJ2-5|TRBV7-2|-
CASSQKTDQETQYF
TGTGCCAGCAGCCAAAAGACAGACCAAGAGACCCAGTACTTC
>-|TRBJ2-1|TRBV12-5|-
CASGEDGQPYNEQFF
TGTGCTAGTGGTGAGGATGGACAACCCTACAATGAGCAGTTCTTC
>-|TRBJ1-1|TRBV10-3|-
CAISDYEGPAPEAFF
TGTGCCATCAGTGATTACGAGGGTCCAGCCCCTGAAGCTTTCTTT
>TRBD1|TRBJ2-2|TRBV7-2|-
CASSSGTENTGELFF
TGTGCCAGCAGCTCCGGGACAGAGAACACCGGGGAGCTGTTTTTT
>-|TRBJ2-7|TRBV2|-
CASIEGDYLYEQYF
TGTGCCAGCATTGAGGGGGACTACCTATACGAGCAGTACTTC
>TRBD1|TRBJ2-1|TRBV2|-
CASRLDRGYNEQFF
TGTGCCAGCAGGCTGGACAGGGGATACAATGAGCAGTTCTTC
>TRBD1|TRBJ1-3|TRBV15|-
CATTPDRFSGNTIYF
TGTGCCACCACCCCGGACAGGTTCTCTGGAAACACCATATATTTT
>-|TRBJ1-6|TRBV28|-
CASSLQTASSSPLHF
TGTGCCAGCAGCCTTCAGACAGCATCCAGTTCACCCCTCCACTTT